The clone carrying this T cell receptor (beta chain) appeared once. This entry comes from a study of blood T cell repertoires in COVID-19. Study-wide background: The United States, Italy and Spain supplied acute and convalescent COVID-19 samples. The cDNA or gDNA used as material had been derived from T cells, B-cell-depleted T cells, or PBMCs.

Followed over time, Seattle patients had been enrolled while infection was active. Profiling relied on immunoSEQ multiplex PCR, and the TCRdb table lists in-frame clones only, not all of them. In the table there are more than 150,000 clones, about four fifths of which are singletons. The length of the CDR3 is 13 residues. V gave up 5 bases and J gave up 4 bases; unmatched junction bases: 3. V usage is TRBV12-3 or TRBV12-4 and J usage is TRBJ1-2; TRBD1 matches at 8 bases. The TCR originated in a woman aged 80 or over with COVID-19, enrolled during active disease. The sequenced sample was peripheral blood. The CDR3 sequence: CASSPTGGYGYTF. CDR3 coding DNA: TGTGCCAGCAGTCCAACAGGGGGCTATGGCTACACCTTC.